This T cell receptor (beta chain) was obtained from a study of T cell responses to AZD1222 COVID-19 vaccine. The assay was immunoSEQ multiplex PCR, and TCRdb's table has in-frame clones only and misses some. Among about 140,000 clones listed, less than 95% were seen once. V dropped 0 bases and J dropped 2 bases, with 10 bases sitting between them. The CDR3 spans 15 residues. From germline, CDR1 is MNHEY and CDR2 SVGAGI. The receptor was derived from an adult who received the MenACWY meningococcal vaccine as a control. The starting material was peripheral blood, obtained 28 days after the second dose of the MenACWY control vaccine. The chain joins TRBV6-5 to TRBJ1-2, with D possibly being TRBD1 (5 bases). The CDR3 spells CASSYSLAGNYGYTF. The CDR3 nucleotides read TGTGCCAGCAGTTACTCTTTGGCAGGGAACTATGGCTACACCTTC.